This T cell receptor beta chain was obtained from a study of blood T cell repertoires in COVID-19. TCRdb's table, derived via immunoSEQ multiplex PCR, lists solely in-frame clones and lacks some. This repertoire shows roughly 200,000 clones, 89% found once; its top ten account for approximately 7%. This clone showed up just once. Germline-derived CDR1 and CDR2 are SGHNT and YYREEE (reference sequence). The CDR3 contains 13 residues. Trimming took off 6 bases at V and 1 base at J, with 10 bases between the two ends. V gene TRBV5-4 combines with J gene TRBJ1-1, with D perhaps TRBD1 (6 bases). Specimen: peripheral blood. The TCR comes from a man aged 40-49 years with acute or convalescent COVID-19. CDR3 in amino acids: CASTVDRNTEAFF. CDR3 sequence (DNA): TGTGCCAGCACCGTGGACAGGAACACTGAAGCTTTCTTT.